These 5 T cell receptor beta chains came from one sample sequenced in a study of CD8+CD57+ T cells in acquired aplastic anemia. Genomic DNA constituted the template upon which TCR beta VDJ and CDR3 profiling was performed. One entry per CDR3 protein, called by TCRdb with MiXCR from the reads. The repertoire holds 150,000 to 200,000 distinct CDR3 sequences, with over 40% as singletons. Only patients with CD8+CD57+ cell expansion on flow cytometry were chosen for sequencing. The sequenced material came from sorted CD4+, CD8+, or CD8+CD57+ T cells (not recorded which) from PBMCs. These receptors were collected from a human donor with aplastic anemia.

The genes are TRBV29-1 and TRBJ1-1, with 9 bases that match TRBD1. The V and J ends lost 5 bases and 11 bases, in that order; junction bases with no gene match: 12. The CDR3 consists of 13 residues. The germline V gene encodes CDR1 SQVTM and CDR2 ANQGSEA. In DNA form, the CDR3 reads TGCAGCGTTAGGGACAGGGCGGGAGATTTGGCTTTCTTT. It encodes CSVRDRAGDLAFF.

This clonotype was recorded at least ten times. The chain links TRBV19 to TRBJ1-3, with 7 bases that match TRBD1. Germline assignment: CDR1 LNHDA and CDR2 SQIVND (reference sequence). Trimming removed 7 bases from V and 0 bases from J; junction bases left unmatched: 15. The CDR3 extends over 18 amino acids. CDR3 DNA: TGTGCCAGTACCATAGCCGGAACAGGGGCCCTCTCTGGAAACACCATATATTTT. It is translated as CASTIAGTGALSGNTIYF.

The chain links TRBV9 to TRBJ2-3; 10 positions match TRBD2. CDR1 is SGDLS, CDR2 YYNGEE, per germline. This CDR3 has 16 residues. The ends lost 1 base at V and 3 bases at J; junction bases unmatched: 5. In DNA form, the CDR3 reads TGTGCCAGCAGCGTACTAGCGGGAGTGGGTACAGATACGCAGTATTTT. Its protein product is CASSVLAGVGTDTQYF.

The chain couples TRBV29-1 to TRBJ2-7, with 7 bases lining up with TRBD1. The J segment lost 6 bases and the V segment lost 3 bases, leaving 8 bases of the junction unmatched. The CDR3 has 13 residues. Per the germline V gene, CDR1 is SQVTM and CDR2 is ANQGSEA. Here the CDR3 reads CSVDLWDSGEQYF. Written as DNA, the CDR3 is TGCAGCGTTGATTTGTGGGACAGTGGCGAGCAGTACTTC.

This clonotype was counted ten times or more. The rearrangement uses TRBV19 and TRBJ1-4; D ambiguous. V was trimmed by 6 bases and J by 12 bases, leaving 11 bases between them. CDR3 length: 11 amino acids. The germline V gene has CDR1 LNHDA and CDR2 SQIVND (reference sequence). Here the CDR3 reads CASSSLGELFF. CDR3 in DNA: TGTGCCAGTAGCAGTCTCGGGGAACTGTTTTTT. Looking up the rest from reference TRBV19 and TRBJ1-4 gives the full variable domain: DGGITQSPKYLFRKEGQNVTLSCEQNLNHDAMYWYRQDPGQGLRLIYYSQIVNDFQKGDIAEGYSVSREKKESFPLTVTSAQKNPTAFYLCASSSLGELFFGSGTQLSVL.